Presented here are 22 T cell receptor beta chains from one specimen sequenced in a study of blood T cells in healthy people across ages. Combining a sample-barcoded 5' primer with a J-beta primer mix, a second PCR ran for 7 to 11 cycles. TCRdb reprocessed the 5' RACE reads with MiXCR, giving one entry per CDR3 protein. The sample includes roughly 1,800,000 distinct CDR3 sequences, around half of them seen just once. Sequencing was performed on blood. The source is a woman aged 35 to 49 in good health.

This clonotype was found a few times. The chain has TRBV9 and TRBJ2-3, with D maybe TRBD2 (6 bases). CDR3 size: 15 residues. V was trimmed by 0 bases and J by 1 base, leaving 9 bases between them. CDR1 is SGDLS, CDR2 YYNGEE, per germline. The CDR3 here is CASSVGVAGTDTQYF. The CDR3, as DNA: TGTGCCAGCAGCGTAGGGGTAGCGGGCACAGATACGCAGTATTTT.

The chain links TRBV27 to TRBJ2-1; 10 nucleotides match TRBD2. The CDR3 covers 16 residues. Germline loops: CDR1 MNHEY, CDR2 SMNVEV (reference sequence). J was trimmed by 10 bases and V by 4 bases; bases with no gene match: 13. The CDR3 sequence: CASSSGLSGGAWEQFF. The DNA of the CDR3 is TGTGCCAGCAGTTCAGGACTAAGCGGGGGGGCCTGGGAGCAGTTCTTC.

Remarks on this clonotype: One end of the junction does not line up with germline, which may come from a read error. The chain couples TRBV6-2 or TRBV6-3 to TRBJ1-2; the D gene is possibly TRBD1 (5 bases). This CDR3 spans 13 amino acids. CDR1 and CDR2 from the germline V gene are MNHEY and SVGEGT. DNA for the CDR3: TGTACCAGCAGACGTGGGACTAGCTATGGCTACACCTTC. Its translation: CTSRRGTSYGYTF.

This chain uses TRBV28 with TRBJ2-7, with TRBD1 as a possible D gene (5 bases). Germline CDR1 and CDR2: MDHEN and SYDVKM. V lost 0 bases and J 2 bases, leaving 14 bases between the germline ends. This CDR3 has 16 residues. DNA for the CDR3: TGTGCCAGCAGTTTATGGGGGCGGCTCGTTACCTACGAGCAGTACTTC. This encodes CASSLWGRLVTYEQYF.

This clonotype was picked up one time. CDR3 residues: CSAQPQRGAYNEQFF. The DNA for the CDR3 is TGCAGTGCCCAGCCCCAGCGGGGGGCTTACAATGAGCAGTTCTTC. This chain links TRBV20-1 with TRBJ2-1, with 9 bases identical to TRBD2. J gave up 4 bases and V 6 bases, and 10 bases lay outside the gene matches. Germline V gene data show CDR1 as DFQATT and CDR2 as SNEGSKA (reference sequence). The CDR3 loop spans 15 amino acids.

This clonotype has a handful of counts. This chain links TRBV28 with TRBJ1-2, with D possibly matching TRBD1 (6 bases). Trimming took 7 bases from V and 5 from J, leaving 11 bases between them. The CDR3 has 12 amino acids. Germline lookup yields CDR1 MDHEN and CDR2 SYDVKM. The CDR3 region has the DNA TGTGCCAGCACAGACAGGCGGTATGGCTACACCTTC. This codes for CASTDRRYGYTF.

The chain employs TRBV5-1 and TRBJ2-1; 11 positions agree with TRBD2. Germline values: CDR1 SGHRS, CDR2 YFSETQ. Losses at the gene ends were 3 bases for V and 6 bases for J; bases not matched to a gene: 8. The CDR3 covers 16 residues. The CDR3 is CASSSLLAGGPNEQFF. In nucleotides, the CDR3 is TGCGCCAGCAGCTCCCTCCTAGCGGGGGGACCCAATGAGCAGTTCTTC.

Remarks on this clonotype: Compared with germline, one end of the junction differs, possibly owing to a read error. V usage is TRBV6-1 and J usage is TRBJ1-3; D is possibly TRBD1 (5 bases). The germline gives CDR1 MNHNS, CDR2 SASEGT. This CDR3 comprises 13 residues. The CDR3 spells CAHARDSGNTIYF. The DNA of the CDR3 is TGTGCCCACGCCAGGGACTCTGGGAACACCATATATTTT.

The sample holds a few counts of this clonotype. The rearrangement links TRBV4-2 to TRBJ2-5; no definite D call. Germline V gene data show CDR1 as LGHNA and CDR2 as YNFKEQ. Deletions cut 0 bases from V and 3 bases from J, with 11 bases between. The CDR3 has 15 amino acids. The CDR3 spells CASSQDFTVEETQYF. The CDR3 DNA reads TGTGCCAGCAGCCAAGATTTTACCGTCGAAGAGACCCAGTACTTC.

The chain combines TRBV28 with TRBJ2-7, with D tentatively TRBD1 (5 bases). V shed 6 bases and J shed 7 bases, with 16 bases lying between them. This CDR3 has 13 amino acids. The germline V gene has CDR1 MDHEN and CDR2 SYDVKM. The CDR3 coding sequence is TGTGCCAGCAGACCCGGGTCCCCAGGGGAGCAGTACTTC. Amino acids: CASRPGSPGEQYF.

V and J are TRBV6-2 or TRBV6-3 and TRBJ1-2; D is undetermined. The CDR3 runs 13 residues. Per germline, CDR1 MNHEY and CDR2 SVGEGT. V was clipped by 2 bases and J by 4 bases, with 8 bases between them. The chain's CDR3 is CASSYRVRYGYTF. In DNA, the CDR3 is TGTGCCAGCAGTTACAGAGTCCGCTATGGCTACACCTTC.

The genes are TRBV20-1 and TRBJ1-5, with TRBD1 as a possible D gene (5 bases). Trimming cost V 6 bases and J 3 bases, with 15 bases left between them. CDR3 length equals 14 residues. The germline V gene encodes CDR1 DFQATT and CDR2 SNEGSKA (reference sequence). CDR3 in amino acids: CSANRGGTNQPQHF. Here the CDR3 DNA reads TGCAGTGCCAATCGCGGCGGGACCAATCAGCCCCAGCATTTT.

The chain has TRBV20-1 and TRBJ2-7; 13 positions agree with TRBD2. The J call is in doubt because the DNA end fits TRBJ2-5 better. Germline CDR1 reads DFQATT; CDR2 reads SNEGSKA (reference sequence). This CDR3 spans 17 amino acids. The CDR3 coding sequence is TGCAGTGCTAGAGGTGTGGGACTAGCGGGGAATTGGGAGACCCAGTACTTC. It codes for CSARGVGLAGNWETQYF.

This clonotype was counted between two and nine times. The chain has TRBV7-2 and TRBJ2-5; possibly TRBD2 for D (6 bases). Gene TRBJ2-7 matches the end of the DNA better, so the J call may be wrong. Per germline, CDR1 SGHTA and CDR2 FQGNSA. CDR3 length: 12 residues. CDR3 DNA: TGTGCCAGCAGCCCCTTTAGCGGCGAGCAGTACTTC. Translation gives CASSPFSGEQYF.

A few counts support this clonotype. The V call is TRBV7-9, the J call TRBJ2-4; the D gene is possibly TRBD1 (5 bases). The J call could be wrong; TRBJ2-7 is a better fit for the DNA end. This CDR3 is 13 amino acids long. Germline lookup yields CDR1 SEHNR and CDR2 FQNEAQ (reference sequence). The CDR3, as DNA: TGTGCCAGCAGCTTAAGGGGCTACTACGAGCAGTACTTC. Protein: CASSLRGYYEQYF.

The gene calls are TRBV12-3 or TRBV12-4 and TRBJ2-1; TRBD1 might be the D (5 bases). Deletions cut 3 bases from V and 7 bases from J, with 16 bases between. The CDR3 runs 15 residues. In DNA form, the CDR3 reads TGTGCCAGCAGTTTTCGCCAGGGTGGTATGAATGAGCAGTTCTTC. It yields the protein CASSFRQGGMNEQFF.

The rearrangement joins TRBV7-2 to TRBJ2-3; 8 bases are a match to TRBD2. The CDR3 totals 17 residues. Germline V CDR1 and CDR2: SGHTA, FQGNSA. V was clipped by 1 base and J by 2 bases; unmatched bases: 8. The CDR3 DNA follows: TGTGCCAGCAGCTTAGTTGGCGGGGGGACCCTCACAGATACGCAGTATTTT. Translating gives CASSLVGGGTLTDTQYF.

Comment on this clonotype: The germline gene is not matched at one end of the junction; a read error may be the cause. The chain employs TRBV20-1 and TRBJ2-4, with 7 bases matching TRBD1. In germline, CDR1 is DFQATT, CDR2 SNEGSKA (reference sequence). CDR3 size: 12 residues. The CDR3 loop is CSLGTAKTIQYF. CDR3 nucleotide sequence: TGCAGTCTCGGGACAGCCAAAACCATTCAGTACTTC.

The V gene is TRBV4-3, the J gene TRBJ1-4, with D perhaps matching TRBD1 (5 bases). Germline lookup yields CDR1 LGHNA and CDR2 YSLEER. This CDR3 has 15 amino acids. The germline V and J ends were trimmed by 1 base and 2 bases, with 8 bases remaining between them. The CDR3 sequence is CASSQAGITNEKLFF. The CDR3 nucleotides read TGCGCCAGCAGCCAAGCAGGGATCACTAATGAAAAACTGTTTTTT.

The chain has TRBV28 and TRBJ2-7, with D hard to call. TRBJ2-5 explains the end of the DNA better; the J call may be wrong. Germline V gene data show CDR1 as MDHEN and CDR2 as SYDVKM. CDR3 length: 13 residues. For the CDR3, the DNA is TGTGCCAGCAGCCAGGACGGGCGGAGGACCCAGTACTTC. Its protein is CASSQDGRRTQYF.

This clonotype was detected only a few times. The rearrangement uses TRBV9 and TRBJ2-3, with 11 bases aligning to TRBD2. Germline V lookup: CDR1 SGDLS, CDR2 YYNGEE. Trimming at V came to 0 bases and at J to 6 bases, leaving 9 bases not matched to a gene. The CDR3 covers 17 residues. CDR3 DNA: TGTGCCAGCAGCGTAGGGGTTAGCGGGGGGGCACAGGATACGCAGTATTTT. This gives the protein CASSVGVSGGAQDTQYF.

This clonotype was seen at least ten times. V gene TRBV6-2 or TRBV6-3 combines with J gene TRBJ2-1; 9 nucleotides align to TRBD2. J was trimmed by 3 bases and V by 7 bases; bases with no gene match: 10. CDR1 and CDR2 from the germline V gene are MNHEY and SVGEGT. The CDR3 extends over 16 amino acids. In DNA, the CDR3 is TGTGCCAGCACGTCGCGGGGGGGGCCGAACTACAATGAGCAGTTCTTC. Its translation is CASTSRGGPNYNEQFF.